This T cell receptor beta chain originates from a study of radiotherapy plus CTLA-4 blockade in lung cancer. Study-level findings and limits: Tumor-derived TCR clones expanded in blood after radiotherapy plus ipilimumab.

On this clone itself: The target antigen is unknown.

Using immunoSEQ multiplex PCR, the repertoire was profiled, and TCRdb retains in-frame clones only, with some absent. The table lists tens of thousands of clones, about three quarters of them singletons. Looked up from germline, CDR1 is SNHLY and CDR2 is FYNNEI. The J segment lost 0 bases and the V segment lost 5 bases, leaving 8 bases of the junction unmatched. The CDR3 runs 16 residues. The TCR sequence derives from a human donor with non-small cell lung cancer who had stable disease on radiotherapy plus ipilimumab. V gene TRBV2 combines with J gene TRBJ2-5; 8 nucleotides align to TRBD1. Sequencing used peripheral blood, obtained from a patient treated with radiotherapy plus ipilimumab. DNA of the CDR3: TGTGCCAGCAGTTTCTTGACAGGGGCTTACCAAGAGACCCAGTACTTC. Translation gives CASSFLTGAYQETQYF. The entire variable domain, with the rest obtained from reference TRBV2 and TRBJ2-5, is as follows: EPEVTQTPSHQVTQMGQEVILRCVPISNHLYFYWYRQILGQKVEFLVSFYNNEISEKSEIFDDQFSVERPDGSNFTLKIRSTKLEDSAMYFCASSFLTGAYQETQYFGPGTRLLVL.